This T cell receptor (beta chain) emerged from a study of blood T cell repertoires in COVID-19. Study overall: Sources were T cells, B-cell-depleted T cells, or PBMCs; the material itself was cDNA or gDNA.

Original processing notes: Quantification of nucleated cells was approximated via reference gene primer amplification. Profiling relied on immunoSEQ multiplex PCR, and the TCRdb table lists in-frame clones only, not all of them. V, J and clone size derive from that table, while D and trimming were established from the DNA sequence. This sample has fewer than 350,000 clones, with approximately 90% found just once. This receptor was taken from a woman aged 30 to 39 with COVID-19, enrolled during active disease. Sequenced input: peripheral blood.

The CDR3 DNA is TGTGCCAGTAGTATGGGGACAGCGCAAACAGATACGCAGTATTTT. This sequence encodes CASSMGTAQTDTQYF. The V call is TRBV19, the J call TRBJ2-3, with TRBD1 identical over 7 bases. CDR3 length: 15 residues. Germline lookup yields CDR1 LNHDA and CDR2 SQIVND (reference sequence). The trim removed 3 bases at V and 3 bases at J, leaving 6 bases unmatched.